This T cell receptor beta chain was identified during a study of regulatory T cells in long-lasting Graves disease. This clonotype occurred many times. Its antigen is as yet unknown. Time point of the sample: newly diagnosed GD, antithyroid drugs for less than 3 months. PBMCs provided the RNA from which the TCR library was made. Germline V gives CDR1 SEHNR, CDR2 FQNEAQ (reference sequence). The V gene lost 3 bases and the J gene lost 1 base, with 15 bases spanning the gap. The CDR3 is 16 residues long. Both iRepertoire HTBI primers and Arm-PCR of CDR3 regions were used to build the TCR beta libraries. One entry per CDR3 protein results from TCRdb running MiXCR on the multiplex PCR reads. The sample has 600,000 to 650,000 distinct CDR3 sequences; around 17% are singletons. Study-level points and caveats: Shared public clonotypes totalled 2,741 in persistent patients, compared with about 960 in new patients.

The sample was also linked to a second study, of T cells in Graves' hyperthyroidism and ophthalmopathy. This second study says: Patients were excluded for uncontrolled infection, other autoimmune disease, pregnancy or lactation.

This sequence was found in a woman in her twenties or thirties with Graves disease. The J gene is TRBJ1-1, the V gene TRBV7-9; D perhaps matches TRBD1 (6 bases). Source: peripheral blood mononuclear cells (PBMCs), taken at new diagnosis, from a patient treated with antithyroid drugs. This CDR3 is CASSFTTGSSNTEAFF. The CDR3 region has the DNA TGTGCCAGCAGCTTTACTACAGGGTCCTCGAACACTGAAGCTTTCTTT.